This TCR beta chain was obtained from a study of cytomegalovirus exposure and HLA in healthy donors. This CDR3 region has 14 residues. The ends lost 0 bases at V and 5 bases at J; junction bases unmatched: 1. Germline CDR1 SGHKS, CDR2 YYEKEE (reference sequence). Points from the study as a whole: A few chains tied to CMV proved CMV antigen-specific in vitro.

A word on this clone: Its target is unknown.

This PCR relied on a set of 60 Vbeta primers and 13 Jbeta primers. The repertoire was sequenced with immunoSEQ multiplex PCR; TCRdb's copy has only in-frame clones and lacks some. The repertoire holds about 180,000 clones, with around four fifths as singletons. The genes are TRBV5-5 and TRBJ1-5; 8 bases are shared with TRBD1. Input material: PBMCs. This TCR came from a man younger than 40 in good health and CMV-seronegative. The CDR3 DNA reads TGTGCCAGCAGCTTGGTACAGGGGGATCAGCCCCAGCATTTT. Protein product: CASSLVQGDQPQHF.